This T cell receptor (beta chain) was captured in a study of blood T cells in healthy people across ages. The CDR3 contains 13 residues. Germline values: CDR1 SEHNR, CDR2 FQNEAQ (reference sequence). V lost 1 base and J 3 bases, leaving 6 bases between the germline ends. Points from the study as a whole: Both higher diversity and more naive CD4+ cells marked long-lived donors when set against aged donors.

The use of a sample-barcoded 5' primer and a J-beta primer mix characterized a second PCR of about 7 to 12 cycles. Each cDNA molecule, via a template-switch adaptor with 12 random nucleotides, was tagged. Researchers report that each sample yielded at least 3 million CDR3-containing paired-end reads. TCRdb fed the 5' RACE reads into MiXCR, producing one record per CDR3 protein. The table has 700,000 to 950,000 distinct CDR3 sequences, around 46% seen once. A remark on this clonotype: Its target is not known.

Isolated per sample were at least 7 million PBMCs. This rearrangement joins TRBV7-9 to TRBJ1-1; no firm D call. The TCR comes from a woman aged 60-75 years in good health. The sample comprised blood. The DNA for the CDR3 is TGTGCCAGCAGCTTAGGTATCCACACTGAAGCTTTCTTT. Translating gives CASSLGIHTEAFF.